Following are 5 T cell receptor beta chains from one sample sequenced in a study of T cells after yellow fever vaccination. TCRdb recomputed calls from the 5' RACE reads with MiXCR, one row per CDR3 protein. This sample yields 310,000 or so distinct CDR3 sequences, of which 6.8% are seen a single time; roughly 19% belongs to the top ten. Source: PBMCs, taken about 41 days after the first yellow fever vaccination. All receptors come from a young man who received the YFV17D yellow fever vaccine.

This sequence joins TRBV3-1 and TRBJ2-3; TRBD2 matches at 8 bases. After removal of 11 bases from V and 2 bases from J, the junction contained 18 bases not matched to a gene. The CDR3 runs to 17 residues. The V gene's germline CDR1 is LGHDT and CDR2 YNNKEL (reference sequence). The CDR3: CASCLSRLAGFTDTQYF. The CDR3 region has the DNA TGTGCCTCCTGCCTTTCCAGGTTAGCGGGGTTCACAGATACGCAGTATTTT.

This clonotype was counted between two and nine times. J is TRBJ2-1 and V is TRBV7-2; 9 bases align to TRBD2. V trimming: 5 bases; J trimming: 4 bases; junction bases outside the gene matches: 3. CDR1 is SGHTA, CDR2 FQGNSA, per germline. This CDR3 is built from 14 residues. CDR3 region: CASSAGGLYNEQFF. In DNA form, the CDR3 reads TGTGCCAGCAGCGCGGGGGGGCTATACAATGAGCAGTTCTTC.

This clonotype has a count of ten or more. V is TRBV6-1 and J is TRBJ2-5; 9 nucleotides line up with TRBD1. V trimming: 0 bases; J trimming: 1 base; junction bases outside the gene matches: 0. This CDR3 has 15 amino acids. The V gene's germline CDR1 is MNHNS and CDR2 SASEGT. The CDR3 nucleotides read TGTGCCAGCAGTGAAGCGACAGGGGGCCAAGAGACCCAGTACTTC. It codes for CASSEATGGQETQYF.

This clonotype has a count of ten or more. The chain recombines TRBV5-4 with TRBJ1-5; no clear D gene. Germline V gene lookup returns CDR1 SGHNT and CDR2 YYREEE (reference sequence). The CDR3 is made up of 12 amino acids. V was pared by 5 bases and J by 11 bases, with 14 bases between. The CDR3 spells CASSSDGLTQHF. The CDR3 nucleotides are TGTGCCAGCAGTTCGGACGGACTGACCCAGCATTTT.

This chain connects TRBV5-4 to TRBJ1-2; unclear D gene. V was shortened by 4 bases and J by 3 bases, with 22 bases between the two germline ends. The CDR3 has 17 residues. Germline V lookup: CDR1 SGHNT, CDR2 YYREEE (reference sequence). Here the CDR3 reads CASSRKTQSIPHYGYTF. CDR3 coding DNA: TGTGCCAGCAGCCGTAAAACCCAGTCGATACCCCACTATGGCTACACCTTC.